The sequence of this T cell receptor beta chain was determined in a study of T cell repertoires in cytomegalovirus infection. Study as a whole: It was recently identified HLA-C-restricted and well-studied HLA-B-restricted CMV epitopes that the study used. Public TCR beta signatures marked donors with CMV infection and the matching HLA.

TCRdb fed the reads into MiXCR, producing one record per CDR3 protein. Of 680,000 or so distinct CDR3 sequences in the sample, approximately 33% are singletons; the top ten hold 15% to 20%. Germline V gene lookup returns CDR1 LGHNA and CDR2 YNFKEQ. The CDR3 loop spans 15 amino acids. J lost 2 bases, V lost 1 base, and 3 bases had no gene match. Regarding the study as a whole: Pooled public TCR beta family frequency picked out CMV carriers with the relevant HLA. CMV-specific TCR beta clonotypes restricted by HLA-C were the ones dominating the ex vivo response.

A remark on this clonotype: Its specificity is unknown.

The sequence derives from a human donor in good health (CMV status not recorded). Some clones in this sample may be carry-over from other donors' samples. Specimen: cultured PBMCs, collected from culture after CMV antigen stimulation. The chain recombines TRBV4-2 with TRBJ2-3; 7 bases are shared with TRBD2. CDR3 sequence: CASSQVTSYTDTQYF. The CDR3 DNA reads TGTGCCAGCAGCCAAGTGACTAGCTACACAGATACGCAGTATTTT.